This TCR beta chain was retrieved from a study of shared clonotypes between healthy human individuals. The sample holds many counts of this clone. Running of the assay took place at deep level. Replicate PCRs from sorted subsets contained around 200 ng DNA, which is 31,000 or so T cell genomes. Clones were read by immunoSEQ multiplex PCR, and TCRdb kept only the in-frame ones, dropping some. The data show about 960,000 clones, with over 60% seen just once and nearly 1.5% held by the top ten. The germline V and J ends were trimmed by 0 bases and 3 bases, with 7 bases remaining between them. Germline assignment: CDR1 SGHDT and CDR2 YYEEEE. The CDR3 loop spans 14 amino acids.

This chain links TRBV5-6 with TRBJ2-4; D gene ambiguous. The sequencing input was memory CD4+ T cells sorted from blood. Subset indicated: CD45RA-negative fraction. This TCR derives from a young man in good health. The CDR3 protein is CASSLGRGKNIQYF. The CDR3 nucleotides are TGTGCCAGCAGCTTGGGACGAGGCAAAAACATTCAGTACTTC.